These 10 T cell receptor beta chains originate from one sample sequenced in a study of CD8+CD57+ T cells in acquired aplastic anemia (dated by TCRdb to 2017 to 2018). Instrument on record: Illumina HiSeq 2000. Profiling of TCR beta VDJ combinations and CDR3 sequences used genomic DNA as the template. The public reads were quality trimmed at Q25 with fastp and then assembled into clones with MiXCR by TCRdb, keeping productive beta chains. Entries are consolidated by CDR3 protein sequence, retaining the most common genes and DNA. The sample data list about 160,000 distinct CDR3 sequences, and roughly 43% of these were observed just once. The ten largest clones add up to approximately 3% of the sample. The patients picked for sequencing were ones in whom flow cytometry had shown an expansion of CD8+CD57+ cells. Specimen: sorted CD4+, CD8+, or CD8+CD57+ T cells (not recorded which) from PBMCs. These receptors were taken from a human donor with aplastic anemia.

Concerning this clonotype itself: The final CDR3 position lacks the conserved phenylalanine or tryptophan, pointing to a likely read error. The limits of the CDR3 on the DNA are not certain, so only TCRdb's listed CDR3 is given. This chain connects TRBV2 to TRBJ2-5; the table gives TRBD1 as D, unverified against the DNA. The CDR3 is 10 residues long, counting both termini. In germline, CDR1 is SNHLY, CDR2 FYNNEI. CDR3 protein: CASTPGPRCL.

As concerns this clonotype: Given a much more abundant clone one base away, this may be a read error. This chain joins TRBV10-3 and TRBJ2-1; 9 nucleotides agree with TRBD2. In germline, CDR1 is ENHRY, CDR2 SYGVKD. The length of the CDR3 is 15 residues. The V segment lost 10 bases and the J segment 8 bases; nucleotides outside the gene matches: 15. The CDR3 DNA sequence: TGTGCCAGCAGGACGCCGGGACTAGCTTCCGATGAGCAGTTCTTC. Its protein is CASRTPGLASDEQFF.

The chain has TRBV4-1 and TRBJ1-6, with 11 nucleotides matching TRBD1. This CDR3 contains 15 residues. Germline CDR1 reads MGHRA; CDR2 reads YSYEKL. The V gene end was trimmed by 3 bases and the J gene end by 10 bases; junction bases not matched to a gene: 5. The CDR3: CASSHPGQGDSPLHF. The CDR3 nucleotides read TGCGCCAGCAGCCACCCGGGACAGGGGGACTCACCCCTCCACTTT.

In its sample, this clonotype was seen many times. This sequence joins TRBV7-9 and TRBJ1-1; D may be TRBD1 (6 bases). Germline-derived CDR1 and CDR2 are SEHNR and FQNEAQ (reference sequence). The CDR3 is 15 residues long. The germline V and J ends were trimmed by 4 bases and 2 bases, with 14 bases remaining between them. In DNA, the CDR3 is TGTGCCAGCAGCTCCGGGGGGGGCGGTAACACTGAAGCTTTCTTT. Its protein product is CASSSGGGGNTEAFF.

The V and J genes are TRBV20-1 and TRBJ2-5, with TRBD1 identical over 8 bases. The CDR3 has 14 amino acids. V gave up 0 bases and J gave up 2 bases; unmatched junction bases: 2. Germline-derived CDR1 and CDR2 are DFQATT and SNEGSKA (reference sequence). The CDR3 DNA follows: TGCAGTGCTAGAGACCGGACAGGGCAAGAGACCCAGTACTTC. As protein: CSARDRTGQETQYF.

The chain's CDR3 is CASSMDREVDEQYF. The DNA of the CDR3 is TGTGCCAGTAGTATGGACAGGGAGGTCGACGAGCAGTACTTC. The J gene is TRBJ2-7, the V gene TRBV19, with TRBD1 identical over 8 bases. The V gene end was trimmed by 3 bases and the J gene end by 5 bases; junction bases not matched to a gene: 6. This CDR3 region has 14 residues. CDR1 and CDR2 from the germline V gene are LNHDA and SQIVND (reference sequence).

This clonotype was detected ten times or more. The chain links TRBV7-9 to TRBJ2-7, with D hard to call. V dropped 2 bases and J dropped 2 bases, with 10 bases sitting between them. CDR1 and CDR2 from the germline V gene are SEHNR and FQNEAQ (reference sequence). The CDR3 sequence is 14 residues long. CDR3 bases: TGTGCCAGCAGCTTACTGGCGGATACCTACGAGCAGTACTTC. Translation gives CASSLLADTYEQYF.

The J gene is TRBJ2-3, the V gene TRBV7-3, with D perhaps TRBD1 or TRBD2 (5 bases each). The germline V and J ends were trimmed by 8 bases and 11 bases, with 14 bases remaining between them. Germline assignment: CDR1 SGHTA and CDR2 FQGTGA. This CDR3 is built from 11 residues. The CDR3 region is CASGTVFEQYF. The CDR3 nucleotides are TGTGCCAGCGGGACCGTATTTGAGCAGTATTTT.

DNA of the CDR3: TGTGCCATCAGTCGACAGGAGTCCTACGAGCAGTACTTC. This encodes CAISRQESYEQYF. The chain employs TRBV10-3 and TRBJ2-7, with D tentatively TRBD1 (6 bases). CDR1 is ENHRY, CDR2 SYGVKD, per germline. Trimming stripped 5 bases from V and 1 base from J, with 9 bases between. This CDR3 has 13 residues.

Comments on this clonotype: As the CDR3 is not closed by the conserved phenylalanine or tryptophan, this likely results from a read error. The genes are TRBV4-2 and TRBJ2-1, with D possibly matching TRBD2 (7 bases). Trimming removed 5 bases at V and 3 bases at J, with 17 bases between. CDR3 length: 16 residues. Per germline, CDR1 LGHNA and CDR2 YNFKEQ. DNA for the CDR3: TGTGCCAGCAGCACTCGCAGGGGAGGGATCTACAATGAGCAGTTCCTC. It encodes CASSTRRGGIYNEQFL.